Described below is a single TCR beta chain sequence and its context. Its antigen is unknown. These data are taken from a study of identifying expanded T cells in peripheral blood. The study's findings and limits: Clone count variance between roughly 2-week samples rose with total template count.

V was trimmed by 1 base and J by 8 bases, leaving 11 bases between them. This CDR3 has 14 amino acids. The germline V gene has CDR1 SGHAT and CDR2 FQNNGV. Assay: immunoSEQ multiplex PCR; the TCRdb copy retains only in-frame clones and omits some. Here the sample spans approximately 100,000 clones, about nine tenths being singletons. This chain uses TRBV11-2 with TRBJ1-4; D unresolved. Sequencing was carried out using blood. This receptor was identified in a person aged 18 to 75 in good health. The CDR3 nucleotides read TGTGCCAGCAGCTTAGGGATACGGACCGAAAAACTGTTTTTT. Protein sequence: CASSLGIRTEKLFF.